Sequencing of this TCR beta chain was carried out in a study of beta chain features in type 1 diabetes (dated by TCRdb to 2017 to 2018). About the full investigation: Mean age, gender distribution, total cell number and subset yield were not different between patients and healthy donors. A total of roughly 99,000,000 sorted cells were examined across all samples, and the number of cells per subset was strongly correlated with RNA yield. The study compared the TCRB repertoires of sorted circulating CD4+ T cell subsets in recently diagnosed type 1 diabetes patients with those in matched healthy donors. Regulatory and stem cell-like memory subsets were isolated from only 8 patients and roughly eight healthy donors, whereas naive and central memory subsets came from all 28 donors. The paper as a whole reports these results and caveats: Shorter templates might have been favored by PCR, but patient and control samples were amplified and corrected together, so both groups would have been affected equally by any skew. Because the HLA sub-analyses included only small numbers of individuals, any influence of HLA type on TCRB rearrangement was left unresolved. At VDJ recombination sites, type 1 diabetes patients had fewer insertions and more deleted nucleotides, which implies abnormalities in thymic rearrangement. Type 1 diabetes patients showed a moderate but significant shortening of TCRB CDR3 length in all four CD4+ subsets. Naive, central memory and regulatory TCRB repertoires appeared to be more similar among patients than among healthy donors. Because cDNA rather than genomic DNA was sequenced, highly expressing activated cells could have been over-represented, although no difference in activation and CD3 levels was found between groups.

The High Capacity cDNA Reverse Transcription Kit was used to reverse transcribe all of the isolated RNA, meaning that expressed TCRB transcripts were what got sequenced. Deep immunoSEQ sequencing was performed on naive, central memory and regulatory T cell samples, with an average of approximately 4 million total reads per sample. Sorted cells were lysed in RLT buffer and RNA was extracted with DNase-treated RNeasy Micro or Mini kits, depending on cell number. Each cell subset was processed separately to prevent cross-contamination, with patient and healthy donor samples processed together. The immunoSEQ multiplex PCR was used to amplify TCRB sequences from cDNA, yielding 87-bp fragments that span the CDR3 region. Amplicons were sequenced on the Illumina HiSeq platform. Per the authors' processing: PCR bias was corrected computationally using synthetic template baselines, and reads within Hamming distance 2 were collapsed, with unmergeable singletons discarded. By aligning reads against IMGT, V, D and J genes, CDR3 length, and insertions or deletions at six rearrangement sites were assigned. Clonotype counts were normalized to sorted cell number within each subset before computing true diversity and Gini coefficients with the tcR R package. The overlap coefficient, calculated on TCRB nucleotide sequences, was used to quantify repertoire sharing. As a proxy for the pre-selection repertoire, out-of-frame TCRB sequences from naive cells were analyzed. In its TCRdb copy, this immuneACCESS table keeps in-frame sequences only and misses some clones. Where compared with another copy, unresolved V genes explain less than half of these, and the others have no known cause. V, J and clone size derive from that table, while D and trimming were established from the DNA sequence. Within this sample are about 240,000 clones, with approximately 15% of them counted one time only. The ten biggest clones cover just under 0.02% of the sample.

Each donor gave one peripheral blood draw, averaging about 100 mL, which was collected into heparinised tubes. A BD FACSAria II and a panel including CD45RO, CCR7, CD25, CD127, CD95 and CD27 were used to sort naive, central memory, regulatory and stem cell-like memory CD4+ T cells. Purity was above 95% for every sorted population. PBMCs were separated immediately by Lymphoprep density gradient centrifugation and were stained directly, without being cultured. To minimize batch effects, samples were stained and sorted in pairs, one healthy donor with one patient per experiment. The CDR3 runs 12 residues from the cysteine to the phenylalanine. The DNA shown is the 36-base CDR3, in frame from base 1. Trimming takes 10 bases from V and 3 bases from J, and the germline ends sit 10 bases apart. In the germline V gene, CDR1 corresponds to ENHRY and CDR2 to SYGVKD. As concerns this clone: Its antigen is not yet known. One base away there is no much larger clone; base qualities are not given.

The sequence derives from a man aged 30-40 years with type 1 diabetes. The chain links TRBV10-3 with TRBJ1-3, and possibly TRBD1, on 5 matching bases. Specimen: naive CD4+ T cells from blood. The sample's cell subset or site label, decoded: true naive CD4+ T cells. This receptor has the CDR3 CATQGGGNTIYF. The DNA sequence is as follows: TGTGCCACGCAGGGAGGTGGAAACACCATATATTTT.